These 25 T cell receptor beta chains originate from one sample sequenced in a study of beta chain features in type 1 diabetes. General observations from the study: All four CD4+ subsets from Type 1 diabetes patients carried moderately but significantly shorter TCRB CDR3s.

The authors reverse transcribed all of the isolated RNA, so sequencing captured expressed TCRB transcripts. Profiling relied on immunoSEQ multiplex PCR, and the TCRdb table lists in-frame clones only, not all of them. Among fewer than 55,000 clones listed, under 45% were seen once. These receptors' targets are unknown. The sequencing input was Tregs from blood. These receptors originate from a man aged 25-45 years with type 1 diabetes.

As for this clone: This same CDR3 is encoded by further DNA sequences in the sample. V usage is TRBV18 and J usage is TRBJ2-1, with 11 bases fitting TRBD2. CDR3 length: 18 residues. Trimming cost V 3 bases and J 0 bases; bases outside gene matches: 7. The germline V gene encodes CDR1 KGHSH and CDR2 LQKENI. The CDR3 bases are TGTGCCAGCTCACCGCGACTAGCGGGGCGCAGCTCCTACAATGAGCAGTTCTTC. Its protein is CASSPRLAGRSSYNEQFF.

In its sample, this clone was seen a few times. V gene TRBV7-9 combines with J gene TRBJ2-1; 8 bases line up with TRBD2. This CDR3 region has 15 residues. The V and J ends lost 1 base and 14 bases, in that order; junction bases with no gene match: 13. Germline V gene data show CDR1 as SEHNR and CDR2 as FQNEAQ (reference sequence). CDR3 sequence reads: CASSLVAAGEGIEFF. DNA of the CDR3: TGTGCCAGCAGCTTAGTCGCAGCGGGAGAAGGGATCGAGTTCTTC.

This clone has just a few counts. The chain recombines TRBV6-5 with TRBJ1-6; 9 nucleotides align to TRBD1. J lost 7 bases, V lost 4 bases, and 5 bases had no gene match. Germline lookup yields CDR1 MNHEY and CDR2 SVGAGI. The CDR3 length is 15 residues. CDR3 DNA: TGTGCCAGCAGTTTGGACAGGGGCTTCAATTCACCCCTCCACTTT. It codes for CASSLDRGFNSPLHF.

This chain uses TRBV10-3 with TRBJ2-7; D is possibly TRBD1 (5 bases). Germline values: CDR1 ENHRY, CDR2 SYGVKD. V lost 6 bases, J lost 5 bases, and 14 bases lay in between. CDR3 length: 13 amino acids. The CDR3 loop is CAISPTALDEQYF. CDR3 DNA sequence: TGTGCCATCAGCCCGACAGCATTGGACGAGCAGTACTTC.

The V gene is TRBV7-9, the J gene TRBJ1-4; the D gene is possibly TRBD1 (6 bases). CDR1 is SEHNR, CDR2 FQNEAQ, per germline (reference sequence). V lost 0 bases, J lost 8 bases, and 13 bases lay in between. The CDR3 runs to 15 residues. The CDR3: CASSLAGGVGEKLFF. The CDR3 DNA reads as TGTGCCAGCAGCTTAGCAGGGGGAGTTGGAGAAAAACTGTTTTTT.

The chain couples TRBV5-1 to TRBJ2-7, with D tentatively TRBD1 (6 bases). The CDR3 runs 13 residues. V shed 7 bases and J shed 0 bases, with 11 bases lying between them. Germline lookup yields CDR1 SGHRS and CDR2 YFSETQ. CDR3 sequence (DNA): TGCGCCAGCTATGAGGGGGACTCCTACGAGCAGTACTTC. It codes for CASYEGDSYEQYF. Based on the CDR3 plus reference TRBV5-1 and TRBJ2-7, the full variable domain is KAGVTQTPRYLIKTRGQQVTLSCSPISGHRSVSWYQQTPGQGLQFLFEYFSETQRNKGNFPGRFSGRQFSNSRSEMNVSTLELGDSALYLCASYEGDSYEQYFGPGTRLTVT.

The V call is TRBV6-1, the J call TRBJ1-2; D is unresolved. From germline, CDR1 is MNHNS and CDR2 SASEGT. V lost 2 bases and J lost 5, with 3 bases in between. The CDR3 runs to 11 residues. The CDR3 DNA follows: TGTGCCAGCAGTGAACGTTATGGCTACACCTTC. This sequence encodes CASSERYGYTF.

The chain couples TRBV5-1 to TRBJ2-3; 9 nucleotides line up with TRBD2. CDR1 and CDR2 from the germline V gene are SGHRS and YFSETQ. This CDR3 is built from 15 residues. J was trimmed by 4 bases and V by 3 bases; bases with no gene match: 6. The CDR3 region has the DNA TGCGCCAGCAGCTCTCATAGCGGGAGCGCAGATACGCAGTATTTT. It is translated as CASSSHSGSADTQYF.

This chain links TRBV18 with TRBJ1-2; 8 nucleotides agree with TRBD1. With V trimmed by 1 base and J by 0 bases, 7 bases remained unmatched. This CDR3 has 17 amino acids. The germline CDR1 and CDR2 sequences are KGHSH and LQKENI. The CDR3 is CASSPQGQGLSNYGYTF. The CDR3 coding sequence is TGTGCCAGCTCACCACAAGGACAGGGATTATCTAACTATGGCTACACCTTC.

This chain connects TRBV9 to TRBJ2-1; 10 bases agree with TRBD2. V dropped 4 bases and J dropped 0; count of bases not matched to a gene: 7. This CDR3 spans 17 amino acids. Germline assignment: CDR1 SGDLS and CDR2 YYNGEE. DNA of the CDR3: TGTGCCAGCAGCTCCGGGTCTAGCGGGGGCTCCTACAATGAGCAGTTCTTC. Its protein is CASSSGSSGGSYNEQFF.

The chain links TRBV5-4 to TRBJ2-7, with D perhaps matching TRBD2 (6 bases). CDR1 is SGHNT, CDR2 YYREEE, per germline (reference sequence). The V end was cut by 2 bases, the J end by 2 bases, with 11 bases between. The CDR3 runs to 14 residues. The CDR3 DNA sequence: TGTGCCAGCAGCTTCCGGGGGATAACCTACGAGCAGTACTTC. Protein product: CASSFRGITYEQYF.

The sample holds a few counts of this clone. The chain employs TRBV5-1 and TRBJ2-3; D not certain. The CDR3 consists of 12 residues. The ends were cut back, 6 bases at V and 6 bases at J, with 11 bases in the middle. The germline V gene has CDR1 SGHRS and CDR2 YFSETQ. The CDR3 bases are TGCGCCAGCACCCTAGAACGGGATACGCAGTATTTT. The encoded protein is CASTLERDTQYF.

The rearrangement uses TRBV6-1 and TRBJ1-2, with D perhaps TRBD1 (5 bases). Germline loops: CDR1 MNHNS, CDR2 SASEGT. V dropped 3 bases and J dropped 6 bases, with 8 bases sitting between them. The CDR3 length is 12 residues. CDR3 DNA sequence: TGTGCCAGCAGTGATGGGGGGAATGGCTACACCTTC. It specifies CASSDGGNGYTF.

CDR3 DNA: TGCGCCAGCAGCTCTGGTGCGGTATTCGATGAGCAGTTCTTC. Translated: CASSSGAVFDEQFF. The chain is built from TRBV5-1 and TRBJ2-1; D is ambiguous. Germline values: CDR1 SGHRS, CDR2 YFSETQ. V was clipped by 3 bases and J by 8 bases, with 15 bases between them. The CDR3 covers 14 residues.

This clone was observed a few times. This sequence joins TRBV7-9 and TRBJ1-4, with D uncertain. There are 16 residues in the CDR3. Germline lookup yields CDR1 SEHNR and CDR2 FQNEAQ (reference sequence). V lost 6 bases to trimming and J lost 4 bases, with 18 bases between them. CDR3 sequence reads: CASSLVPGLSNEKLFF. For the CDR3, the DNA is TGTGCCAGCAGTCTGGTGCCTGGACTGAGTAATGAAAAACTGTTTTTT. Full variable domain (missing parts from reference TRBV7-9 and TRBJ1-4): DTGVSQNPRHKITKRGQNVTFRCDPISEHNRLYWYRQTLGQGPEFLTYFQNEAQLEKSRLLSDRFSAERPKGSFSTLEIQRTEQGDSAMYLCASSLVPGLSNEKLFFGSGTQLSVL.

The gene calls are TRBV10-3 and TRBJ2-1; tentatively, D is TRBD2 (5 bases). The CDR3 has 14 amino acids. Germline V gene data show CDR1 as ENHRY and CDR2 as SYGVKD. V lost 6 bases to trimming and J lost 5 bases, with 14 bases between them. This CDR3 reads CAIRTGIGNNEQFF. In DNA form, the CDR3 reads TGTGCCATCAGGACCGGGATCGGAAACAATGAGCAGTTCTTC.

The CDR3 protein is CASSQVKRDGNTQYF. DNA of the CDR3: TGTGCCAGCAGCCAAGTCAAGAGAGACGGGAATACGCAGTATTTT. This chain uses TRBV4-2 with TRBJ2-3; perhaps TRBD2 as D (5 bases). Trimming took 1 base from V and 7 from J, leaving 15 bases between them. The CDR3 is made up of 15 amino acids. Germline V gives CDR1 LGHNA, CDR2 YNFKEQ.

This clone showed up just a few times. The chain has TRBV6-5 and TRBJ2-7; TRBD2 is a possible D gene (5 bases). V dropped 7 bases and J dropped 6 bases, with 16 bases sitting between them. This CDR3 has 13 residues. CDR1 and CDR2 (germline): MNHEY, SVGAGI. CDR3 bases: TGTGCCAGCAAGCCGGGAACCGATGGCGAGCAGTACTTC. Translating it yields CASKPGTDGEQYF.

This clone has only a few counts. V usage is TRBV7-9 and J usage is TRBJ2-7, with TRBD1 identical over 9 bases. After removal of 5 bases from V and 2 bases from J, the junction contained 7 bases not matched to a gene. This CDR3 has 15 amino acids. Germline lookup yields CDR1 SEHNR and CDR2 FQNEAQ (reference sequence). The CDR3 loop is CASSPETGGTYEQYF. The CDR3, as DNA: TGTGCCAGCAGCCCAGAGACAGGGGGAACCTACGAGCAGTACTTC.

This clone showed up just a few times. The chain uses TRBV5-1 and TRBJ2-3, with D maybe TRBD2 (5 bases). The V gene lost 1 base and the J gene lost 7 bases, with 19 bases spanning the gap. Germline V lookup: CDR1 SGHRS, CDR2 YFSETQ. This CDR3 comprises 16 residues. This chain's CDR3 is CASSLWVGEGTHTQYF. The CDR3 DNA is TGCGCCAGCAGCTTGTGGGTTGGAGAGGGAACCCATACGCAGTATTTT. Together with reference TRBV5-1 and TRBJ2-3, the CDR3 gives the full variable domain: KAGVTQTPRYLIKTRGQQVTLSCSPISGHRSVSWYQQTPGQGLQFLFEYFSETQRNKGNFPGRFSGRQFSNSRSEMNVSTLELGDSALYLCASSLWVGEGTHTQYFGPGTRLTVL.

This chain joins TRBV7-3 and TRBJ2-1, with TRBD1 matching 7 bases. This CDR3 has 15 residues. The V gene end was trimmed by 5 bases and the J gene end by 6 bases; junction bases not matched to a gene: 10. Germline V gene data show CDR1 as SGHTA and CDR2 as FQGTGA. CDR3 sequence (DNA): TGTGCCAGCAGCATAGACAGGGAAAGGAGCAATGAGCAGTTCTTC. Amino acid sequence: CASSIDRERSNEQFF.

CDR3 loop: CASSQDLRAGGYYNEQFF. CDR3 DNA sequence: TGCGCCAGCAGCCAAGATCTACGAGCCGGGGGATACTACAATGAGCAGTTCTTC. The chain uses TRBV4-1 and TRBJ2-1; D is perhaps TRBD2 (6 bases). Per germline, CDR1 MGHRA and CDR2 YSYEKL. This CDR3 has 18 residues. Trimming removed 0 bases at V and 3 bases at J, with 18 bases between.

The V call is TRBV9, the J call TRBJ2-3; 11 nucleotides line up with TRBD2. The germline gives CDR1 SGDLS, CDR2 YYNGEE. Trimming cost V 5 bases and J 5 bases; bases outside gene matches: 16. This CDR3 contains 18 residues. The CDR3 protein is CASSSPLQLAGEGDTQYF. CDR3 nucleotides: TGTGCCAGCAGTTCGCCCCTCCAACTAGCGGGAGAAGGAGATACGCAGTATTTT.

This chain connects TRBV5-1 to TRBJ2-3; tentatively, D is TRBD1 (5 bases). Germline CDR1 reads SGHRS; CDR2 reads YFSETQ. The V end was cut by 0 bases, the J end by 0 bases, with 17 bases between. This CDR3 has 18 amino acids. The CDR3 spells CASSLGLTGRTSTDTQYF. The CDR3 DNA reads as TGCGCCAGCAGCTTGGGGCTAACAGGCAGAACTAGCACAGATACGCAGTATTTT. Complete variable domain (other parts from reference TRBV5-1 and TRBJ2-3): KAGVTQTPRYLIKTRGQQVTLSCSPISGHRSVSWYQQTPGQGLQFLFEYFSETQRNKGNFPGRFSGRQFSNSRSEMNVSTLELGDSALYLCASSLGLTGRTSTDTQYFGPGTRLTVL.

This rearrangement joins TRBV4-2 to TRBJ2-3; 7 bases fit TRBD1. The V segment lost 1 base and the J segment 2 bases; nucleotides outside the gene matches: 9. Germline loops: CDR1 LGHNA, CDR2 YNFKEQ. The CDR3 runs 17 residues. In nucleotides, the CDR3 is TGTGCCAGCAGCCAAGGGACCGGGACAGCCATCACAGATACGCAGTATTTT. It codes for CASSQGTGTAITDTQYF.